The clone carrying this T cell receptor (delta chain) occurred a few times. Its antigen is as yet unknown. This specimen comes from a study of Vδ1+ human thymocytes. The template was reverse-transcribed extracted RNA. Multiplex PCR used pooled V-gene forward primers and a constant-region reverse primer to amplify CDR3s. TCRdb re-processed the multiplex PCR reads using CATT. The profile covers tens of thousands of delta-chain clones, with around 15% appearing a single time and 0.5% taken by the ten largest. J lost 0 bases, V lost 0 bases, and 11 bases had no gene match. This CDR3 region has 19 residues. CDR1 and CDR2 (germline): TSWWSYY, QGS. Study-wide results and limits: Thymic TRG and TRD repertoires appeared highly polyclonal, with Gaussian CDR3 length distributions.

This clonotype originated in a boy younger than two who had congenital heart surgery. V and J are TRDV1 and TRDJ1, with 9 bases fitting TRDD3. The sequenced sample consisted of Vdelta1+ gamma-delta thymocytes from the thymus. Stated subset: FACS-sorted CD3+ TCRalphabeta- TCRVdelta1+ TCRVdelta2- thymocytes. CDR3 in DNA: TGTGCTCTTGGGGAACTATTGGGGGAATGGGGGATATACACCGATAAACTCATCTTT. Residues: CALGELLGEWGIYTDKLIF.